A single sample gave rise to the 19 T cell receptor beta chains below, sequenced in a study of blood T cell repertoires in COVID-19. Measured with immunoSEQ multiplex PCR; TCRdb has only the in-frame clones, and not every one. The sample has about 42,000 clones, about 88% seen once. Specimen: peripheral blood. Receptors were obtained from a human donor in a cohort sampled during active COVID-19.

The chain links TRBV5-6 to TRBJ2-7; the D gene is possibly TRBD1 (7 bases). Germline V CDR1 and CDR2: SGHDT, YYEEEE. This CDR3 contains 14 residues. V lost 4 bases, J lost 2 bases, and 13 bases lay in between. DNA of the CDR3: TGTGCCAGCAGCCCCAGGGGGGTTGCCTACGAGCAGTACTTC. Its protein is CASSPRGVAYEQYF. Full variable domain (rest looked up from reference TRBV5-6 and TRBJ2-7): DAGVTQSPTHLIKTRGQQVTLRCSPKSGHDTVSWYQQALGQGPQFIFQYYEEEERQRGNFPDRFSGHQFPNYSSELNVNALLLGDSALYLCASSPRGVAYEQYFGPGTRLTVT.

The chain recombines TRBV30 with TRBJ1-2, with 9 bases that match TRBD1. CDR1 and CDR2 (germline): GTSNPN, SVGIG (reference sequence). The V and J ends lost 0 bases and 2 bases, in that order; junction bases with no gene match: 7. The CDR3 runs 16 residues. The CDR3 DNA is TGTGCCTGGAGTGTATCCGGGACAGGGACGAACTATGGCTACACCTTC. It yields the protein CAWSVSGTGTNYGYTF.

This clone is labeled medium-sized. This chain links TRBV30 with TRBJ2-1, with 8 bases that match TRBD2. The CDR3 covers 13 residues. The ends lost 2 bases at V and 8 bases at J; junction bases unmatched: 5. The V gene's germline CDR1 is GTSNPN and CDR2 SVGIG (reference sequence). CDR3 region: CAWSSGGEDEQFF. The CDR3 bases are TGTGCCTGGAGTTCGGGGGGGGAGGATGAGCAGTTCTTC. The full variable domain, with the rest looked up from reference TRBV30 and TRBJ2-1, is SQTIHQWPATLVQPVGSPLSLECTVEGTSNPNLYWYRQAAGRGLQLLFYSVGIGQISSEVPQNLSASRPQDRQFILSSKKLLLSDSGFYLCAWSSGGEDEQFFGPGTRLTVL.

The chain links TRBV15 to TRBJ1-5; the match to TRBD1 covers 8 bases. CDR1 is LNHNV and CDR2 is YYDKDF in the germline V gene (reference sequence). The length of the CDR3 is 15 residues. V trimming: 3 bases; J trimming: 11 bases; junction bases outside the gene matches: 12. The CDR3 spells CATSSSAQGVQSQHF. For the CDR3, the DNA is TGTGCCACCAGCAGTTCCGCACAGGGGGTCCAGTCCCAGCATTTT.

A few counts support this clone. The chain carries TRBV20-1 and TRBJ1-1; a weak D match, TRBD1 (6 bases). The germline gives CDR1 DFQATT, CDR2 SNEGSKA (reference sequence). This CDR3 has 13 residues. V was shortened by 3 bases and J by 4 bases, with 12 bases between the two germline ends. CDR3 loop: CSASQGRFTEAFF. As DNA, the CDR3 is TGCAGTGCTAGTCAGGGGCGGTTCACTGAAGCTTTCTTT.

The rearrangement joins TRBV4-2 to TRBJ2-3, with 12 bases matching TRBD2. The CDR3 runs to 19 residues. Unmatched junction bases numbered 12, after V lost 0 bases and J lost 5 bases. Germline assignment: CDR1 LGHNA and CDR2 YNFKEQ. CDR3 protein: CASSQDGVLAGGRRDTQYF. The CDR3 DNA follows: TGTGCCAGCAGCCAAGATGGGGTTCTAGCGGGGGGGAGACGAGATACGCAGTATTTT.

V usage is TRBV10-3 and J usage is TRBJ2-3; 10 bases are a match to TRBD2. The CDR3 runs 14 residues. With V trimmed by 2 bases and J by 12 bases, 8 bases remained unmatched. CDR1 and CDR2 (germline): ENHRY, SYGVKD. The CDR3 is CAISEATSGVVQYF. The CDR3 DNA reads TGTGCCATCAGTGAGGCCACTAGCGGGGTAGTTCAGTATTTT.

The chain joins TRBV2 to TRBJ1-3; D perhaps matches TRBD1 (6 bases). The V and J ends lost 6 bases and 4 bases respectively, with 13 bases between them. Germline CDR1 reads SNHLY; CDR2 reads FYNNEI. The CDR3 has 14 amino acids. The CDR3 region is CASRLQGSGNTIYF. CDR3 DNA sequence: TGTGCCAGCAGACTACAGGGATCAGGAAACACCATATATTTT.

The chain has TRBV24-1 and TRBJ1-5; 7 nucleotides match TRBD1. The V and J ends lost 1 base and 4 bases, in that order; junction bases with no gene match: 3. CDR1 KGHDR and CDR2 SFDVKD come from the germline V gene. The CDR3 sequence is 15 residues long. This CDR3 reads CATSDLPRGNQPQHF. CDR3 bases: TGTGCCACCAGTGATTTACCCAGGGGGAATCAGCCCCAGCATTTT.

The rearrangement uses TRBV7-9 and TRBJ2-1; 9 bases fit TRBD2. The V gene end was trimmed by 5 bases and the J gene end by 5 bases; junction bases not matched to a gene: 4. The CDR3 loop spans 14 amino acids. CDR1 is SEHNR and CDR2 is FQNEAQ in the germline V gene (reference sequence). The chain's CDR3 is CASSAGGNNNEQFF. DNA for the CDR3: TGTGCCAGCAGCGCGGGGGGGAATAACAATGAGCAGTTCTTC.

The rearrangement links TRBV7-9 to TRBJ1-4; the D is unclear. The CDR3 is made up of 18 amino acids. The germline V gene has CDR1 SEHNR and CDR2 FQNEAQ (reference sequence). Between the trimmed V and J ends, which lost 1 base and 6 bases, there was a span of 21 bases. This CDR3 reads CASSLESGPFTLDEKLFF. Here the CDR3 DNA reads TGTGCCAGCAGCTTAGAGTCTGGTCCGTTTACTTTGGATGAAAAACTGTTTTTT.

V usage is TRBV3-1 (or the pseudogene TRBV3-2) and J usage is TRBJ2-1, with 8 nucleotides matching TRBD2. The CDR3 runs 15 residues. Germline V gene sequence: CDR1 LGHDT, CDR2 YNNKEL (reference sequence). After removal of 1 base from V and 6 bases from J, the junction contained 5 bases not matched to a gene. This chain's CDR3 is CASSQVAGQSNEQFF. The CDR3 DNA reads TGTGCCAGCAGCCAAGTAGCGGGGCAAAGCAATGAGCAGTTCTTC.

In this sample, this clone turned up a few times. The chain joins TRBV10-2 to TRBJ1-5, with D perhaps matching TRBD1 (6 bases). This CDR3 is built from 15 residues. Germline assignment: CDR1 WSHSY and CDR2 SAAADI. Between the trimmed V and J ends, which lost 6 bases and 3 bases, there was a span of 15 bases. CDR3 region: CASSRTGQNNQPQHF. CDR3 coding DNA: TGCGCCAGCAGCCGGACCGGACAGAACAATCAGCCCCAGCATTTT.

The chain employs TRBV30 and TRBJ2-2; D may be TRBD1 (6 bases). V was cut by 4 bases and J by 4 bases, with 13 bases left in between. The CDR3 contains 14 residues. The germline V gene has CDR1 GTSNPN and CDR2 SVGIG (reference sequence). The CDR3 region is CAWNPGHITGELFF. DNA for the CDR3: TGTGCCTGGAACCCGGGACACATCACCGGGGAGCTGTTTTTT.

The V call is TRBV7-8, the J call TRBJ2-1; 8 bases map to TRBD1. Unmatched junction bases numbered 1, after V lost 4 bases and J lost 8 bases. Looked up from germline, CDR1 is SGHVS and CDR2 is FQNEAQ. The CDR3 sequence is 12 residues long. The CDR3 spells CASSSTGDEQFF. The CDR3 region has the DNA TGTGCCAGCAGCTCGACAGGGGATGAGCAGTTCTTC.

This clone was recorded only once. This chain uses TRBV9 with TRBJ2-6; 8 bases map to TRBD1. Germline lookup yields CDR1 SGDLS and CDR2 YYNGEE. V shed 4 bases, J shed 0 bases, and the junction held 9 bases outside the gene matches. This CDR3 is built from 18 residues. The CDR3 region has the DNA TGTGCCAGCAGCCACCGGGACAGGCCCCTCTCTGGGGCCAACGTCCTGACTTTC. Protein: CASSHRDRPLSGANVLTF.

The V and J genes are TRBV5-4 and TRBJ1-4; 7 nucleotides align to TRBD1. Trimming cost V 2 bases and J 7 bases; bases outside gene matches: 2. CDR3 length: 13 amino acids. CDR1 SGHNT and CDR2 YYREEE come from the germline V gene (reference sequence). The CDR3 loop is CASSLGQAEKLFF. The CDR3 DNA follows: TGTGCCAGCAGCTTAGGACAGGCTGAAAAACTGTTTTTT.

V gene TRBV5-6 combines with J gene TRBJ1-4; a weak D match, TRBD1 (6 bases). CDR3 length: 17 residues. V was cut by 3 bases and J by 10 bases, with 25 bases left in between. The germline CDR1 and CDR2 sequences are SGHDT and YYEEEE. This CDR3 is CASSYGAGQRTTGKLFF. CDR3 nucleotide sequence: TGTGCCAGCAGCTACGGGGCTGGACAGCGAACTACGGGAAAACTGTTTTTT.

This rearrangement joins TRBV12-3 or TRBV12-4 to TRBJ2-2; D not certain. V was shortened by 2 bases and J by 6 bases, with 4 bases between the two germline ends. The CDR3 is 12 amino acids. The CDR3 is CASSLFAGELFF. CDR3 nucleotides: TGTGCCAGCAGTTTATTCGCCGGGGAGCTGTTTTTT.